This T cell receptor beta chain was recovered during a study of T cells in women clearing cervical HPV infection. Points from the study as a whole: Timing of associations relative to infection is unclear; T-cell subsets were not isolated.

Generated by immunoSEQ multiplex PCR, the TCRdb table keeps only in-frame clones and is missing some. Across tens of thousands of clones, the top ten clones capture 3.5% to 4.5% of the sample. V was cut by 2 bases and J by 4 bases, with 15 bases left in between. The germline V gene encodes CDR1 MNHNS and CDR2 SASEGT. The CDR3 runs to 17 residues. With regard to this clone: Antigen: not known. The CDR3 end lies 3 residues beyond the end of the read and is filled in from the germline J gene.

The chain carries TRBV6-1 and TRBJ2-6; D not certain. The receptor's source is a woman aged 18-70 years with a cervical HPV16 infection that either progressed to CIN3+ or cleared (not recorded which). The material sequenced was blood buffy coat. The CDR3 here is CASSEHLPLLGANVLTF. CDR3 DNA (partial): TGTGCCAGCAGTGAACACCTACCCCTACTCGGGGCCAACGTC.